This TCR beta chain was retrieved from a study of cytomegalovirus exposure and HLA in healthy donors (dated 2017 in TCRdb). Background on the whole study: According to an earlier analysis of a few hundred of the donors, some 180 million T cells yielded some 120 million unique TCR beta sequences and approximately 280 Gb of sequence data. Typing coverage varied by locus: 629-630 donors for A, B, C, DRB1 and DQB1; 522 for DQA1; nearly 610 for DPA1; 400 to 480 for DPB1. HLA typing included class I and class II loci at four-digit resolution. Among around 400 genotyped donors of the cohort, an average of about 240,000 unique TCR beta nucleotide sequences were sequenced per donor, around 20% of them non-productive. The study was designed to test whether signatures of past pathogen exposure could be identified by cataloging public T cell receptors. To study patterns of TCR occurrence, a later analysis re-analyzed previously published TCR beta repertoires from 666 donors and added high-resolution HLA genotyping. A later genetic analysis used genome-wide SNP genotypes for about 60% of the roughly 700 donors, treating that subset as a discovery cohort. Rather than using new phenotypic data, the later analysis identified candidate immune exposures from TCR beta sequences and from how often those sequences occurred across donors. Of the roughly 420 genotyped donors, 81% were placed in the genetic ancestry cluster associated with self-reported Caucasian donors. Using immunosequencing, the study profiled T cell repertoires from 500 to 800 subjects and related those repertoires to cytomegalovirus serostatus. An earlier analysis of some 500 of the donors used high-throughput TCR beta sequencing to judge whether each TCR beta V gene segment behaved as functional or pseudogenic. In addition to the first cohort of approximately 650 subjects, a separate validation cohort of over 90 different subjects was used. About 5 DR-DQ haplotypes were handled as single units for association and clustering, since linkage in the cohort was strong. Donor age, sex, ethnicity and CMV serostatus were compiled alongside the repertoire data. An early release that covered several hundred HLA-typed donors contained about 300 gigabases of sequencing data and about 93 million unique TCR sequences. The study combined high-throughput TCR immunosequencing, statistical association of individual TCRs with disease status, and machine learning to predict cytomegalovirus infection status. Every discovery cohort repertoire had been produced on one sequencing platform.

Inclusive of the bounding cysteine and phenylalanine, the CDR3 is 15 residues long. Only the CDR3 DNA is retained, 45 bases long and in frame from the first base. Ends trimmed: V by 6 bases, J by 0 bases; bases unmatched to a gene: 5. Via the germline V gene, CDR1 is KGHSH and CDR2 LQKENI. What the work shows at the level of the full study, not this receptor alone: V-gene and J-gene trimming of TCR beta chains was associated with a missense DCLRE1C variant in a later genetic analysis, and the association was replicated in an independent cohort. It was suggested by the authors that the approach could potentially be generalized to other disease states and immunological phenotypes. Several of the top co-occurrence clusters appeared to be linked to parvovirus B19, influenza, CMV and Epstein-Barr virus, according to a later analysis. A few of the identified cytomegalovirus-associated TCR beta chains were confirmed in vitro to be specific for cytomegalovirus antigens. In a later analysis, HLA-associated TCR beta chains were found to be more clonally expanded and to have lower generation probabilities than equally common non-associated chains. In both the original and validation cohorts, the classifier was reported to diagnose cytomegalovirus status with high specificity and sensitivity. Correlated functional status among segregating V segments might be attributable to linkage disequilibrium, but an unknown experimental factor could not be ruled out. Sequencing depth was assumed to be roughly uniform across donors in the presence/absence analyses, though that assumption may not hold. In a later analysis, the rate of TCR association differed among HLA loci, with DRB1 alleles having the most associated TCRs and HLA-C alleles having the fewest. In a later analysis, 15,000 to 20,000 TCR beta sequences were associated with specific HLA alleles at a false discovery rate of 0.05. Strong co-occurrence of HLA alleles, especially DR and DQ, made assigning TCR associations to individual alleles difficult. Most CMV-associated TCR beta chains appeared to be HLA-restricted in a later analysis, and the HLA associations seemed to be driven largely by CMV exposure. The sequencing pipeline was judged likely to have produced a cluster of highly shared sequence variants as a technical artifact. An earlier analysis of roughly 570 of the donors showed that most TCR beta V segments appeared in productive rearrangements either about 90% or about 30% of the time, which broadly matched IMGT annotations. A later genetic analysis reported fewer N-insertions in productive TCRs among donors in an Asian-associated ancestry cluster than the roughly 690-donor mean. Some IMGT-functional V segments, including TRBV6-2 and TRBV6-3, could not be distinguished by the 87-base-pair reads and were therefore excluded. In this cohort, only TCR beta chains were sequenced, and detectable features were limited by the absence of alpha or paired-chain data. Some 15 rarely observed V segments, including chromosome 9 orphons, were excluded from the earlier analysis of 550 to 700 of the donors because counts were too low. Across donors, most TCR sequences were observed very rarely, whereas some public TCRs were present in many individuals. A total of roughly 160 TCR beta chains were listed by the study as associated with cytomegalovirus. The only immune exposure information available for the cohort was CMV serostatus. Because HLA typing was missing for some donors at each locus, association tests included only the typed subset. A further reported finding was that TCR beta sequences accurately predicted the HLA-A and HLA-B alleles for most subjects in the first cohort.

Preparation of the library involved the immunoSEQ multiplex PCR assay. For the multiplex PCR, a mixture combining 60 forward primers for TCR Vbeta segments and 13 reverse primers for TCR Jbeta segments was used. The CDR3 region of rearranged TCR beta genes was amplified from genomic DNA by a multiplex PCR assay. The Illumina HiSeq System was used to sequence the amplified TCR beta libraries as 87-base-pair reads. Per the authors' processing: Across the 640 or so repertoires, a later analysis counted around 80 million unique TCR beta chains, 9 million to 14 million of which were shared by at least two donors. Raw reads were error-corrected and collapsed into unique sequences by a nearest-neighbor algorithm in which closely related sequences were merged to remove PCR and sequencing errors. Alignment of CDR3 sequences to IMGT reference sequences was used to assign V, D and J gene segments. For a sequence to be retained, at least a six-nucleotide match to both a V gene segment and a J gene segment was required. A rearrangement counted as productive if the CDR3 had no stop codons and remained in frame with V and J, and every other rearrangement counted as non-productive. Following IMGT convention, CDR3 was defined as the stretch from the second conserved V-encoded cysteine to the conserved J-encoded phenylalanine. The earlier analysis of about 640 of the donors excluded any sequence lacking an unambiguous match to a single V gene segment. An earlier analysis of several hundred of the donors classified V segments as functional when productive rearrangements were above 56.7% and as segregating when the standard deviation between donors was above 5%. To diagnose cytomegalovirus status from the catalog of TCR beta chain sequences, a statistical classification framework was built. A later analysis assigned V and J genes by comparing TCR nucleotide sequences with IMGT/GENE-DB human TR gene sequences. The TCRdist pipeline was used in a later analysis to assign CDR3 sequences and most-parsimonious VDJ recombination scenarios. In a later analysis, each TCR beta chain was defined by its CDR3 amino acid sequence together with its V-gene family, and reads lacking a unique V-gene family were excluded. As a way to deal with suspected cross-contamination and a sequencing artifact, a later analysis dropped approximately 590 nucleotide sequences that were highly shared and had low generation probability. In a later analysis, a clonal expansion index was calculated for each public chain from normalized within-repertoire ranks of inferred template counts. In a later analysis, generation probabilities were computed with a VDJ recombination model fitted to out-of-frame rearrangements, and the resulting probabilities were checked against IGoR. Hypergeometric tests were used in a later analysis to score TCR-TCR, TCR-HLA and TCR-CMV co-occurrence, with a repertoire-size bias correction applied to the TCR pairs. To estimate false discovery rates, a later analysis permuted the HLA or CMV assignments 20 times. In a later analysis, co-occurring TCRs were grouped using DBSCAN, with TCRdist sequence similarity added in when clustering inside HLA-allele-positive subsets. Repertoires with fewer than 30,000 or more than 120,000 public chains, plus five repertoires with anomalous nucleotide sharing, were excluded from co-occurrence clustering. What TCRdb holds here is the immuneACCESS table cut down to in-frame rearrangements. Part of the clones is not present; checked against another copy, under half of the missing clones reflect an unresolved V gene, and the others are unexplained. V and J calls and clone size are copied from that table; D and trimming were computed from the DNA. This sample holds about 170,000 clones; 70% to 80% were observed only once. The top ten clonotypes cover 0.6% to 0.95% of the sample.

The cohort comprised around 700 healthy bone marrow donors. All cohort members were sampled while nominally healthy, although unrecorded immune exposures were likely present. The donor tested CMV seronegative, placing the donor among the 350 to 400 seronegative members of the cohort. A peripheral blood sample was provided by each donor, and peripheral blood mononuclear cells were used for TCR beta sequencing. Genomic DNA extraction from the blood cell samples was performed with the Qiagen DNeasy Blood Extraction Kit. To note about this clone: Its antigen remains unidentified. No much larger clonotype is one base removed from it; base qualities were not supplied.

The clonotype was recovered from a female donor in good health and CMV-seronegative. Material: PBMCs. The chain employs TRBV18 and TRBJ2-7, and TRBD1 aligns with 10 junction nucleotides. The CDR3 has the sequence CASSKGTGDSYEQYF. Here is the DNA: TGTGCCAGCTCGAAGGGGACAGGGGACTCCTACGAGCAGTACTTC.